The clone carrying this TCR beta chain was recorded a few times. Its antigen is not known. The data were taken from a study of beta chain features in type 1 diabetes. Study summary: Patients looked much like healthy donors when it came to age, gender and cell yields. Regarding the study as a whole: Within the patient group, naive, central memory and Treg TCRB repertoires appeared more similar to each other than within healthy donors. TCRB CDR3s were moderately but significantly shorter in Type 1 diabetes patients in all four CD4+ subsets.

V lost 5 bases and J 3 bases, leaving 13 bases between the germline ends. This CDR3 comprises 14 residues. The germline V gene has CDR1 SEHNR and CDR2 FQNEAQ (reference sequence). The whole isolated RNA underwent reverse transcription, so sequencing captured expressed TCRB transcripts. The assay was immunoSEQ multiplex PCR, and TCRdb's table has in-frame clones only and misses some. The data hold about 320,000 clones, with less than 15% observed a single time. Markers CD45RO/CCR7/CD25/CD127/CD95/CD27 served to sort CD4+ naive, central memory, regulatory and stem cell-like memory cells. Material: central memory CD4+ T cells from blood. The rearrangement uses TRBV7-9 and TRBJ1-1; D not certain. The sequence was collected from a young man in good health. DNA for the CDR3: TGTGCCAGCAGCCGACACGACGGGGACACTGAAGCTTTCTTT. This encodes CASSRHDGDTEAFF.